This T cell receptor beta chain was documented in a study of blood T cell repertoires in COVID-19. The overall study: COVID-19 samples collected from the United States, Italy and Spain covered acute and convalescent phases. Nucleic acid was either cDNA or gDNA, and it came from T cells, B-cell-depleted T cells, or PBMCs.

As handled by the study authors: Counts of nucleated cells, estimated from reference gene primer amplification, were obtained. TCRdb's copy holds only in-frame clones and misses some; the assay was immunoSEQ multiplex PCR. V and J calls and clone size are copied from that table; D and trimming were computed from the DNA. The sample has roughly 63,000 clones; 79% are singletons. Trimming shortened V by 3 bases and J by 6 bases, and 11 bases separated the two germline ends. Germline V gene data show CDR1 as SGDLS and CDR2 as YYNGEE. This CDR3 has 13 amino acids. The specimen sequenced was peripheral blood. V gene TRBV9 combines with J gene TRBJ2-3, with D perhaps TRBD2 (5 bases). This sequence was found in a human donor in a cohort sampled during active COVID-19. CDR3 in DNA: TGTGCCAGCAGCGGGGAGATACGGGATACGCAGTATTTT. Translation gives CASSGEIRDTQYF. The whole variable domain, remainder taken from reference TRBV9 and TRBJ2-3, is DSGVTQTPKHLITATGQRVTLRCSPRSGDLSVYWYQQSLDQGLQFLIQYYNGEERAKGNILERFSAQQFPDLHSELNLSSLELGDSALYFCASSGEIRDTQYFGPGTRLTVL.